This T cell receptor beta chain was identified in a study of T cell responses to AZD1222 COVID-19 vaccine. Across the whole study: The analysis combined second doses at about 4 or about 12 weeks.

The CDR3 is 15 residues long. The J segment lost 3 bases and the V segment lost 2 bases, leaving 3 bases of the junction unmatched. Germline CDR1 MNHEY, CDR2 SVGAGI. On this clone itself: Antigen specificity is unknown.

Some clones are missing from TCRdb's copy, which holds only in-frame ones; the method was immunoSEQ multiplex PCR. Of some 80,000 clones listed, approximately 90% were seen once; the top ten hold approximately 5.8%. Points from the study as a whole: Most donors were white British, females outnumbered males, and clonal diversity was possibly underestimated. Baseline seropositives among AZD1222 recipients totaled only six or seven.

This TCR was sampled from an adult in good health. This material consisted of peripheral blood, taken on day 0 of AZD1222 vaccination. The chain employs TRBV6-5 and TRBJ1-5; 8 bases are a match to TRBD1. This chain's CDR3 is CASSYGTGINQPQHF. CDR3 bases: TGTGCCAGCAGTTACGGGACAGGAATCAATCAGCCCCAGCATTTT.